Sequencing of this TCR beta chain was carried out in a study of CXCR3-negative and CXCR3-positive naive CD8 T cells. The libraries of TRB cDNA were prepared using 5' RACE with UMI labels. Following a re-call of the 5' RACE reads, TCRdb has one entry per CDR3 protein and lacks DNA. The sample includes about 130,000 distinct CDR3 sequences. By phenotype, naive CD8+ T cells were CD45RO-CCR7+CD27+CD95-. Regarding the study as a whole: CXCR3-positive naive cells carried more hydrophobic TRB CDR3s than CXCR3-negative naive cells did. Both naive subsets, CXCR3-negative and CXCR3-positive, displayed similar TRBV-TRBJ usage, unlike memory cells. Whereas both naive subsets had comparably high diversity, memory CD8+ cells had much lower diversity.

About this clonotype: The antigen remains undetermined.

Looked up from germline, CDR1 is MDHEN and CDR2 is SYDVKM. This CDR3 has 19 amino acids. This clonotype originated in a human donor in good health. Some clones in this sample may be carry-over from other donors' samples. The source material was naive CXCR3- CD8+ T cells from blood. As to subset: CD45RO-CCR7+CD27+CD95- naive CD8+ T cells lacking CXCR3 (TNR3-). The rearrangement uses TRBV28 and TRBJ2-3; TCRdb names TRBD1, which stays unverified in the absence of DNA. CDR3: CASSFGQGFQVFLADTQYF.